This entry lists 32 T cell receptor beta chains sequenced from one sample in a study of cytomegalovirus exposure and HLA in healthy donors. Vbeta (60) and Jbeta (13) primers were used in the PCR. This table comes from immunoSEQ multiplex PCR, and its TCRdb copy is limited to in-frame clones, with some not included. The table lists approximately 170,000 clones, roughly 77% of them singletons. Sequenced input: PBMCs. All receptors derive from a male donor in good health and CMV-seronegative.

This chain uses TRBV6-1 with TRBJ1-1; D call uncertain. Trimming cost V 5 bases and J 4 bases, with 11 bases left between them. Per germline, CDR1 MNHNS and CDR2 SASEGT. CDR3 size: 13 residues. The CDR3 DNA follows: TGTGCCAGCAGTTATTCAGGTTCCACTGAAGCTTTCTTT. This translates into CASSYSGSTEAFF.

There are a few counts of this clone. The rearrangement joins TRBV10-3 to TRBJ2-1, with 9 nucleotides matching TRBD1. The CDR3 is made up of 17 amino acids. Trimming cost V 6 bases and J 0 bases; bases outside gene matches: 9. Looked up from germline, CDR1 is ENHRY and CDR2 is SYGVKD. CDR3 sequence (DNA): TGTGCCATCAGCCCCGCGGGACAGGGTCCCTCCTACAATGAGCAGTTCTTC. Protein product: CAISPAGQGPSYNEQFF.

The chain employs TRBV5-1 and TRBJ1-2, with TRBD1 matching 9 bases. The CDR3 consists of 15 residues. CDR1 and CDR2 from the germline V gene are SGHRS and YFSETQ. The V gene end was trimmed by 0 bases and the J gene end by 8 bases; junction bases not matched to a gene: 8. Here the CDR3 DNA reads TGCGCCAGCAGCTTGGGATCACAGGGGGCGAGCGGCTACACCTTC. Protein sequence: CASSLGSQGASGYTF.

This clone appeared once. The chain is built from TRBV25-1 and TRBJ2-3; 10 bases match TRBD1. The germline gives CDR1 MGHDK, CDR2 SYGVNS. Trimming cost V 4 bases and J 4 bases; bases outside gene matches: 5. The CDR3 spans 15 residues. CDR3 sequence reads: CASSADRGVADTQYF. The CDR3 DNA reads TGTGCCAGCAGTGCGGACAGGGGGGTCGCAGATACGCAGTATTTT.

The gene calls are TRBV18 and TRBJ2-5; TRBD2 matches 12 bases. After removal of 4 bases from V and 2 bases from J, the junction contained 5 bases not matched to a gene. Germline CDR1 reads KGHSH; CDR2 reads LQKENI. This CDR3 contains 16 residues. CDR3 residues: CASSRGLAGPQETQYF. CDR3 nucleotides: TGTGCCAGCTCACGAGGACTAGCGGGGCCTCAAGAGACCCAGTACTTC.

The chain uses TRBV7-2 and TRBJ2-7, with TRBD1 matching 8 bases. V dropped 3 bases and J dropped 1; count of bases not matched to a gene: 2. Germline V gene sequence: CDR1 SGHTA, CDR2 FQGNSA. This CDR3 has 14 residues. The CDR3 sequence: CASSFDRGSYEQYF. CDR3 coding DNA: TGTGCCAGCAGCTTCGACAGGGGTTCCTACGAGCAGTACTTC.

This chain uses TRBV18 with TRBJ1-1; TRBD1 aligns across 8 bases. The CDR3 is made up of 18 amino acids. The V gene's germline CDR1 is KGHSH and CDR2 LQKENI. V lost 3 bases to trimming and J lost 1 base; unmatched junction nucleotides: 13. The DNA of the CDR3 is TGTGCCAGCTCACCGAATAGTAGGATGGACAGGGAGAACACTGAAGCTTTCTTT. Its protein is CASSPNSRMDRENTEAFF.

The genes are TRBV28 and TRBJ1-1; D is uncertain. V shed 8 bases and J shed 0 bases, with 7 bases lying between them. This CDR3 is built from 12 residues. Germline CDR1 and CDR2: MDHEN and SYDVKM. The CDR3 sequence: CASVTVNTEAFF. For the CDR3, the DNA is TGTGCCAGCGTCACAGTGAACACTGAAGCTTTCTTT.

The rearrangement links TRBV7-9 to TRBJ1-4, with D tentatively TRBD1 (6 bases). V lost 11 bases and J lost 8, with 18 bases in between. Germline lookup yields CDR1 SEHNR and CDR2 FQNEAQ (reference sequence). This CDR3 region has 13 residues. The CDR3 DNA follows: TGTGCCGTCCATTCAGGGGCAAGGGAAAAACTGTTTTTT. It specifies CAVHSGAREKLFF.

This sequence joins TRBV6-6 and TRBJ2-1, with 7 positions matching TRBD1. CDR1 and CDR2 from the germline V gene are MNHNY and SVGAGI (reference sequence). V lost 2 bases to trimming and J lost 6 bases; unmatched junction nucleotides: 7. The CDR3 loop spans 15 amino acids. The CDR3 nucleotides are TGTGCCAGCAGTTACCCTCAGGGGGTGGTCAATGAGCAGTTCTTC. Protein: CASSYPQGVVNEQFF.

CDR3 sequence (DNA): TGTGCCAGCAGCCGGTCGGCGGGGCGGGAAACGTACAATGAGCAGTTCTTC. It translates to CASSRSAGRETYNEQFF. This chain uses TRBV4-2 with TRBJ2-1, with D possibly TRBD2 on 6 matching bases. Germline loops: CDR1 LGHNA, CDR2 YNFKEQ. Trimming shortened V by 4 bases and J by 4 bases, and 20 bases separated the two germline ends. The CDR3 contains 17 residues.

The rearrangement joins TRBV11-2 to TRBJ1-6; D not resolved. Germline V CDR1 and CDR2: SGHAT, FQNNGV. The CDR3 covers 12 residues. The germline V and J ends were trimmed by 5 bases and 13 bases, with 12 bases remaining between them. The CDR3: CASSPGSRPLHF. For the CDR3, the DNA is TGTGCCAGCAGCCCGGGGTCGCGGCCCCTCCACTTT.

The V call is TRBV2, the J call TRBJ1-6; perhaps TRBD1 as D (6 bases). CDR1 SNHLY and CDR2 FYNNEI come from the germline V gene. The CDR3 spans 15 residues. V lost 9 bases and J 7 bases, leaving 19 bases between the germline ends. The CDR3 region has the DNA TGTGCCAGAGCTGCAGGGGAAGGTAGAAATTCACCCCTCCACTTT. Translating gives CARAAGEGRNSPLHF. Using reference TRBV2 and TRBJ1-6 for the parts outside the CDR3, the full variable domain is EPEVTQTPSHQVTQMGQEVILRCVPISNHLYFYWYRQILGQKVEFLVSFYNNEISEKSEIFDDQFSVERPDGSNFTLKIRSTKLEDSAMYFCARAAGEGRNSPLHFGNGTRLTVT.

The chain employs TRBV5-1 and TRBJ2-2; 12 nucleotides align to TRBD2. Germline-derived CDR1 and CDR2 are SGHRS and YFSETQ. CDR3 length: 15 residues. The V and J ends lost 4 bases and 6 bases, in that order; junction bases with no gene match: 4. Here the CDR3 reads CASSGLAGPPGELFF. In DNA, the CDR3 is TGCGCCAGCAGCGGACTAGCGGGGCCCCCCGGGGAGCTGTTTTTT.

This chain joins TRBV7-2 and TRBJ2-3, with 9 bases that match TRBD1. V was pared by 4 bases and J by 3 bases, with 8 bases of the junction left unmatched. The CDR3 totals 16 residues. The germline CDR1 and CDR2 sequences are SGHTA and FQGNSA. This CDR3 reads CASSSVRDRVTDTQYF. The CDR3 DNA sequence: TGTGCCAGCAGCTCGGTCCGGGACAGGGTAACAGATACGCAGTATTTT.

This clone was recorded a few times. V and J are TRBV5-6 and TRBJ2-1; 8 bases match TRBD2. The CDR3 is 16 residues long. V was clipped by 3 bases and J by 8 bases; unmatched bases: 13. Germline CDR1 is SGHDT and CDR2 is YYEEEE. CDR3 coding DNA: TGTGCCAGCAGCTCCCCCGGGACTAGAAAGTCGGATGAGCAGTTCTTC. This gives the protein CASSSPGTRKSDEQFF. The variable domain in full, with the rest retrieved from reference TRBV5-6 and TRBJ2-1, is DAGVTQSPTHLIKTRGQQVTLRCSPKSGHDTVSWYQQALGQGPQFIFQYYEEEERQRGNFPDRFSGHQFPNYSSELNVNALLLGDSALYLCASSSPGTRKSDEQFFGPGTRLTVL.

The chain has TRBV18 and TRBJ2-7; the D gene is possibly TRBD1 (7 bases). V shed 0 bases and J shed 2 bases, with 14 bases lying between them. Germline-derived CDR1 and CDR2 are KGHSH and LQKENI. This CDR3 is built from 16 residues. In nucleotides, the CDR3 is TGTGCCAGCTCACCACCGGGCAGGGGGGTTCCCTACGAGCAGTACTTC. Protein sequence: CASSPPGRGVPYEQYF.

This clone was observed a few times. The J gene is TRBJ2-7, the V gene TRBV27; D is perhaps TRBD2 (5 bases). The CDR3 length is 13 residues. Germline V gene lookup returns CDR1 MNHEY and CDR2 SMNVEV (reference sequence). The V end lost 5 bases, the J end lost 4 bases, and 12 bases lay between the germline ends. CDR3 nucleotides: TGTGCCAGCAGTGTGCGGGCTGGGTACGAGCAGTACTTC. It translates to CASSVRAGYEQYF.

The CDR3 loop reads CASSYGTGGGGETQYF. The CDR3 DNA reads TGTGCCAGCAGTTACGGGACAGGGGGCGGAGGGGAGACCCAGTACTTC. V is TRBV6-5 and J is TRBJ2-5; 12 positions agree with TRBD1. With V trimmed by 2 bases and J by 5 bases, 6 bases remained unmatched. CDR1 is MNHEY, CDR2 SVGAGI, per germline. The CDR3 contains 16 residues.

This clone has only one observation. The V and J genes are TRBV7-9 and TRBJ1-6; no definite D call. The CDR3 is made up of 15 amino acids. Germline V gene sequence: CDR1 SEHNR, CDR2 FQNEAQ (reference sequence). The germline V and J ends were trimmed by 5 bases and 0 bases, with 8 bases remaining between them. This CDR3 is CASSRESSYNSPLHF. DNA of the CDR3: TGTGCCAGCAGCAGAGAGAGCTCCTATAATTCACCCCTCCACTTT.

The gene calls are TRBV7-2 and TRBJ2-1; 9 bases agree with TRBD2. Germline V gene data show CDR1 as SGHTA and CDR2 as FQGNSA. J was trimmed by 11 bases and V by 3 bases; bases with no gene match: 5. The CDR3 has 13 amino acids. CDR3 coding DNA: TGTGCCAGCAGCTTCTCGGGACTAGCAAAGCAGTTCTTC. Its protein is CASSFSGLAKQFF.

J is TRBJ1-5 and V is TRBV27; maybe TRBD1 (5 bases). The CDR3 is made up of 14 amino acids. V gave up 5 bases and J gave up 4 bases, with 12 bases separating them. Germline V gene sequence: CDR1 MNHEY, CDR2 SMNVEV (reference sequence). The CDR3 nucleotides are TGTGCCAGCAGTATCTCCCAGGGAAATCAGCCCCAGCATTTT. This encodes CASSISQGNQPQHF.

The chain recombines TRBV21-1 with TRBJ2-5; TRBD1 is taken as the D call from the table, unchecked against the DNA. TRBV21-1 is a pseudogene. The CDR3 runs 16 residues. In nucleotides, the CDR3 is TGTGCCAGCAGCAAAGAAGAGGGGGTGAGTGGGGAGACCCAGTACTTC. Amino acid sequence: CASSKEEGVSGETQYF.

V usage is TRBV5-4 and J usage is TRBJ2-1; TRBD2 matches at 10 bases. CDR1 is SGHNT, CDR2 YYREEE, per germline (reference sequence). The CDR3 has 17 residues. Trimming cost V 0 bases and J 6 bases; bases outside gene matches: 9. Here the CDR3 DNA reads TGTGCCAGCAGCTTGGTAGGTCGGCTAGCGGGAGCCAATGAGCAGTTCTTC. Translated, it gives CASSLVGRLAGANEQFF. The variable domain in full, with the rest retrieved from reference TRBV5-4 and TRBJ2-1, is ETGVTQSPTHLIKTRGQQVTLRCSSQSGHNTVSWYQQALGQGPQFIFQYYREEENGRGNFPPRFSGLQFPNYSSELNVNALELDDSALYLCASSLVGRLAGANEQFFGPGTRLTVL.

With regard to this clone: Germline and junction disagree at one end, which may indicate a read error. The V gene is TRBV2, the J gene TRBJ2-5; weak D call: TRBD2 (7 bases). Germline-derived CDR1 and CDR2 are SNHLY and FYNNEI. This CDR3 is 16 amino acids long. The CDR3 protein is CASTEGEGGVRETQYF. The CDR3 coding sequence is TGTGCCAGCACTGAAGGTGAAGGGGGGGTCCGGGAGACCCAGTACTTC.

The DNA of the CDR3 is TGTGCCAGTAGTATCCCCGGAGGGGTTATGTTCGGGGAGCTGTTTTTT. Translating gives CASSIPGGVMFGELFF. The chain uses TRBV19 and TRBJ2-2, with a tentative D call TRBD2 (6 bases). This CDR3 spans 16 amino acids. Trimming shortened V by 3 bases and J by 7 bases, and 18 bases separated the two germline ends. The V gene's germline CDR1 is LNHDA and CDR2 SQIVND (reference sequence).

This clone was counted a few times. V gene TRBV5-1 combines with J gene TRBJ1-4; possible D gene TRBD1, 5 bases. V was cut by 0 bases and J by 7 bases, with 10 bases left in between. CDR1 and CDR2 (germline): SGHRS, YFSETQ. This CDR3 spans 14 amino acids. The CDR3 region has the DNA TGCGCCAGCAGCTTGGCAGGGTCCCGTGAAAAACTGTTTTTT. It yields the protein CASSLAGSREKLFF.

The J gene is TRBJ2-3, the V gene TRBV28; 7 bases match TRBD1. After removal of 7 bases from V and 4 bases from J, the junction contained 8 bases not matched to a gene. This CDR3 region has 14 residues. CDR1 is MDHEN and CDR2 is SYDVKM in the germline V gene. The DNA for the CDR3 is TGTGCCAGCAAGGGGACAGCGGTTCCAGATACGCAGTATTTT. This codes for CASKGTAVPDTQYF.

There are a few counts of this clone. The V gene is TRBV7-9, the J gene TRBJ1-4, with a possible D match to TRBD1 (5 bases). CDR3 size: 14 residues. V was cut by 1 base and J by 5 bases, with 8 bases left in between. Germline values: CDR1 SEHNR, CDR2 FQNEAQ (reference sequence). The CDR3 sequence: CASSLGQTNEKLFF. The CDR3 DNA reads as TGTGCCAGCAGCTTAGGACAGACAAATGAAAAACTGTTTTTT.

The CDR3 region has the DNA TGTGCCAGCAGCCCCCGGGACAGTTCCTACAATGAGCAGTTCTTC. It is translated as CASSPRDSSYNEQFF. This chain joins TRBV11-3 and TRBJ2-1; 7 bases align to TRBD1. V was clipped by 5 bases and J by 1 base; unmatched bases: 5. The V gene's germline CDR1 is SGHNT and CDR2 YENEEA. The CDR3 spans 15 residues.

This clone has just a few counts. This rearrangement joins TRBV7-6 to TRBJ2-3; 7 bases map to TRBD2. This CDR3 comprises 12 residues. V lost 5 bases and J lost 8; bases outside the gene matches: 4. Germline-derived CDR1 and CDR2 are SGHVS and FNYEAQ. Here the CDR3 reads CASSPGRVTQYF. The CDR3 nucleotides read TGTGCCAGCAGCCCAGGGAGGGTTACGCAGTATTTT. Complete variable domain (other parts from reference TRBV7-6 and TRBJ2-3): GAGVSQSPRYKVTKRGQDVALRCDPISGHVSLYWYRQALGQGPEFLTYFNYEAQQDKSGLPNDRFSAERPEGSISTLTIQRTEQRDSAMYRCASSPGRVTQYFGPGTRLTVL.

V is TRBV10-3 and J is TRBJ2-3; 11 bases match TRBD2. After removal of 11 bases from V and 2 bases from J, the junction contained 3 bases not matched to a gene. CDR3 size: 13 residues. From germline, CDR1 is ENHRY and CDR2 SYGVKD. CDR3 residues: CASGLADTDTQYF. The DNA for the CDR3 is TGTGCCTCGGGACTAGCGGACACAGATACGCAGTATTTT.